Listed here are 21 T cell receptor beta chains from one sample, sequenced in a study of T cells in localized non-small cell lung cancer. The data were produced by immunoSEQ multiplex PCR, yet TCRdb's version contains in-frame clones alone and is incomplete. The sample has 38,000 or so clones; about 86% are singletons. The specimen comprised peripheral blood mononuclear cells, sampled before any cancer treatment. The receptors here all came from a male donor aged 60 or over with stage II lung adenocarcinoma.

V gene TRBV5-1 combines with J gene TRBJ2-3; 7 positions match TRBD1. CDR1 and CDR2 from the germline V gene are SGHRS and YFSETQ. This CDR3 has 15 amino acids. Germline trimming cut 4 bases from V and 0 bases from J; bases unmatched to any gene: 5. The CDR3 nucleotides are TGCGCCAGCAGCCCCACAGGGGCTAGCACAGATACGCAGTATTTT. Protein sequence: CASSPTGASTDTQYF.

The J gene is TRBJ1-5, the V gene TRBV7-2; D perhaps matches TRBD1 (5 bases). Trimming removed 1 base at V and 4 bases at J, with 5 bases between. The CDR3 is 13 amino acids. Germline-derived CDR1 and CDR2 are SGHTA and FQGNSA. The CDR3: CASSLDRNQPQHF. The CDR3 nucleotides are TGTGCCAGCAGCTTAGACAGGAATCAGCCCCAGCATTTT.

The chain couples TRBV27 to TRBJ2-2; D is undetermined. The CDR3 is 13 amino acids. Germline V gene sequence: CDR1 MNHEY, CDR2 SMNVEV (reference sequence). V dropped 0 bases and J dropped 7 bases, with 6 bases sitting between them. The CDR3 region is CASSLSGIGELFF. Here the CDR3 DNA reads TGTGCCAGCAGTTTATCCGGTATCGGGGAGCTGTTTTTT.

The chain couples TRBV2 to TRBJ2-5; no clear D. Trimming removed 6 bases at V and 5 bases at J, with 10 bases between. This CDR3 is built from 12 residues. Germline V gene sequence: CDR1 SNHLY, CDR2 FYNNEI. The CDR3: CASSVMGETQYF. CDR3 sequence (DNA): TGTGCCAGCAGCGTCATGGGGGAGACCCAGTACTTC.

For the CDR3, the DNA is TGTGCCAGCAGCTCTTCAGGAACTCAGCCCCAGCATTTT. Protein: CASSSSGTQPQHF. The gene calls are TRBV2 and TRBJ1-5; D unclear. V dropped 6 bases and J dropped 6 bases, with 12 bases sitting between them. Germline CDR1 is SNHLY and CDR2 is FYNNEI. This CDR3 contains 13 residues.

The rearrangement uses TRBV9 and TRBJ2-6; the D is unclear. The germline V and J ends were trimmed by 0 bases and 0 bases, with 16 bases remaining between them. CDR1 and CDR2 from the germline V gene are SGDLS and YYNGEE. The CDR3 is 19 residues long. The CDR3 coding sequence is TGTGCCAGCAGCGTAGGTTGGTTAGCCGATCTCTCTGGGGCCAACGTCCTGACTTTC. Translating it yields CASSVGWLADLSGANVLTF.

This clone was counted only a few times. V is TRBV4-1 and J is TRBJ2-5, with D tentatively TRBD2 (7 bases). The CDR3 sequence is 15 residues long. Germline V gives CDR1 MGHRA, CDR2 YSYEKL. Trimming removed 2 bases at V and 5 bases at J, with 15 bases between. In DNA, the CDR3 is TGCGCCAGCAGCCAATTGGGGGGGCGCGTGGAGACCCAGTACTTC. Its translation: CASSQLGGRVETQYF.

The chain links TRBV28 to TRBJ2-5, with D maybe TRBD2 (6 bases). The length of the CDR3 is 14 residues. The germline V gene encodes CDR1 MDHEN and CDR2 SYDVKM. V dropped 3 bases and J dropped 5 bases, with 13 bases sitting between them. CDR3 sequence reads: CASSFGAGRETQYF. The DNA for the CDR3 is TGTGCCAGCAGTTTCGGGGCAGGGAGGGAGACCCAGTACTTC. The variable domain in full, with the rest retrieved from reference TRBV28 and TRBJ2-5, is DVKVTQSSRYLVKRTGEKVFLECVQDMDHENMFWYRQDPGLGLRLIYFSYDVKMKEKGDIPEGYSVSREKKERFSLILESASTNQTSMYLCASSFGAGRETQYFGPGTRLLVL.

This chain uses TRBV28 with TRBJ2-3; 10 bases are shared with TRBD2. The V segment lost 5 bases and the J segment 4 bases; nucleotides outside the gene matches: 6. CDR3 length: 15 residues. CDR1 MDHEN and CDR2 SYDVKM come from the germline V gene. This CDR3 is CASSRAGGSADTQYF. In DNA form, the CDR3 reads TGTGCCAGCAGTCGAGCGGGAGGGAGCGCAGATACGCAGTATTTT.

As for this clone: The CDR3 ends on some other residue instead of the conserved phenylalanine or tryptophan, so this is likely a read error. The chain is built from TRBV5-1 and TRBJ1-2; D uncertain. Trimming removed 4 bases from V and 8 bases from J, with 21 bases in between. From germline, CDR1 is SGHRS and CDR2 YFSETQ. The length of the CDR3 is 15 residues. CDR3 protein: CASSPRDGPVLGYTI. The CDR3 coding sequence is TGCGCCAGCAGCCCCCGGGATGGCCCCGTGTTGGGCTACACCATC.

The CDR3 is CASSSLGLNTEAFF. The CDR3, as DNA: TGTGCCAGCAGCTCCCTGGGACTGAACACTGAAGCTTTCTTT. The gene calls are TRBV7-8 and TRBJ1-1, with D possibly matching TRBD1 (5 bases). V lost 4 bases and J lost 0, with 9 bases in between. Germline CDR1 SGHVS, CDR2 FQNEAQ. There are 14 residues in the CDR3.

The chain links TRBV7-2 to TRBJ1-3; D is unclear. V gave up 5 bases and J gave up 0 bases, with 17 bases separating them. The germline V gene encodes CDR1 SGHTA and CDR2 FQGNSA. This CDR3 is built from 17 residues. The CDR3 region has the DNA TGTGCCAGCAGCGTCAACTCCTTCATCTCCTCTGGAAACACCATATATTTT. This translates into CASSVNSFISSGNTIYF.

By share of the sample, this clone is medium-sized. The rearrangement links TRBV27 to TRBJ2-7, with D uncertain. The CDR3 consists of 14 residues. The germline gives CDR1 MNHEY, CDR2 SMNVEV (reference sequence). The V end was cut by 6 bases, the J end by 4 bases, with 16 bases between. The DNA for the CDR3 is TGTGCCAGCAGCAGGTCTAGAGATACTTACGAGCAGTACTTC. It translates to CASSRSRDTYEQYF.

This clone was seen just once. The chain uses TRBV5-6 and TRBJ2-7; the D gene is possibly TRBD1 (6 bases). Between the trimmed V and J ends, which lost 2 bases and 7 bases, there was a span of 16 bases. CDR3 length: 14 amino acids. CDR1 and CDR2 from the germline V gene are SGHDT and YYEEEE. DNA of the CDR3: TGTGCCAGCAGCTTTGGTCAACAGGGAGAAGAGCAGTACTTC. This gives the protein CASSFGQQGEEQYF.

Written as DNA, the CDR3 is TGCGCCAGCACCCTGACTGGCACAGATACGCAGTATTTT. Its translation: CASTLTGTDTQYF. V and J are TRBV5-1 and TRBJ2-3; no firm D call. CDR1 and CDR2 (germline): SGHRS, YFSETQ. The CDR3 totals 13 residues. The ends were cut back, 6 bases at V and 1 base at J, with 9 bases in the middle. Full variable domain (remainder filled in from reference TRBV5-1 and TRBJ2-3): KAGVTQTPRYLIKTRGQQVTLSCSPISGHRSVSWYQQTPGQGLQFLFEYFSETQRNKGNFPGRFSGRQFSNSRSEMNVSTLELGDSALYLCASTLTGTDTQYFGPGTRLTVL.

A remark on this clone: At one of its ends the junction is not consistent with the germline gene, which may arise from a read error. The chain uses TRBV18 and TRBJ2-5; D is unresolved. The CDR3 has 14 amino acids. From germline, CDR1 is KGHSH and CDR2 LQKENI. For the CDR3, the DNA is TGTGCCAGCTCATCACCAGGTATCCAAGAGACCCAGTACTTC. Its translation is CASSSPGIQETQYF.

This rearrangement joins TRBV7-2 to TRBJ1-1; unclear D gene. The germline gives CDR1 SGHTA, CDR2 FQGNSA. The length of the CDR3 is 13 residues. Trimming removed 4 bases at V and 2 bases at J, with 8 bases between. CDR3 DNA: TGTGCCAGCAGCTCCGGTACTAACACTGAAGCTTTCTTT. Translated: CASSSGTNTEAFF.

This chain links TRBV7-2 with TRBJ1-3; no firm D call. In germline, CDR1 is SGHTA, CDR2 FQGNSA. This CDR3 is 15 amino acids long. The V end was cut by 5 bases, the J end by 0 bases, with 11 bases between. CDR3 sequence reads: CASSQFSISGNTIYF. The CDR3 DNA is TGTGCCAGCAGCCAATTCAGCATCTCTGGAAACACCATATATTTT.

CDR3 loop: CASRTPGRAAYNEQFF. In nucleotides, the CDR3 is TGTGCCAGTCGAACCCCTGGGAGGGCAGCCTACAATGAGCAGTTCTTC. The chain carries TRBV19 and TRBJ2-1; 7 bases align to TRBD2. The V and J ends lost 8 bases and 2 bases, in that order; junction bases with no gene match: 12. The CDR3 has 16 amino acids. Germline V gene lookup returns CDR1 LNHDA and CDR2 SQIVND (reference sequence).

J is TRBJ1-1 and V is TRBV28; D call uncertain. Germline CDR1 and CDR2: MDHEN and SYDVKM. The germline V and J ends were trimmed by 6 bases and 10 bases, with 15 bases remaining between them. There are 12 residues in the CDR3. CDR3 DNA sequence: TGTGCCAGCAGCCCCTCGAGCAGAGGAGCTTTCTTT. Amino acids: CASSPSSRGAFF. The full variable domain, in which reference TRBV28 and TRBJ1-1 provide the parts outside the CDR3, is DVKVTQSSRYLVKRTGEKVFLECVQDMDHENMFWYRQDPGLGLRLIYFSYDVKMKEKGDIPEGYSVSREKKERFSLILESASTNQTSMYLCASSPSSRGAFFGQGTRLTVV.

This chain connects TRBV4-1 to TRBJ1-4, with 7 bases identical to TRBD1. CDR1 is MGHRA and CDR2 is YSYEKL in the germline V gene. CDR3 length: 14 amino acids. V shed 6 bases and J 5 bases; nucleotides not matched to a gene: 6. DNA for the CDR3: TGCGCCAGCAGTCCCACAGGGGCCAATGAAAAACTGTTTTTT. This encodes CASSPTGANEKLFF.